The 26 T cell receptor beta chains given below trace back to one sample, sequenced in a study of radiation and T cells in renal cell carcinoma. The sample's time point: blood 4 weeks post-SBRT, at nephrectomy. Regarding treatment: 15 Gy SBRT to primary tumor, nephrectomy 4 weeks later. The table came from immunoSEQ multiplex PCR; TCRdb's copy has only in-frame clones and leaves some out. The sample contains 60,000 or so clones, more than 60% of which appear only once. The source material was blood, sampled from a patient whose treatment included radiotherapy and nephrectomy. The receptors were sampled from a man aged 55 to 70 with renal cell carcinoma.

This clone occurred once. The rearrangement links TRBV5-3 to TRBJ2-1; TRBD1 agrees at 7 bases. TRBV5-3 is recorded as an ORF, its role being uncertain. The ends lost 4 bases at V and 4 bases at J; junction bases unmatched: 5. This CDR3 has 14 amino acids. For the CDR3, the DNA is TGTGCCAGAAGCCAGGGACAGCAGTACAATGAGCAGTTCTTC. Protein sequence: CARSQGQQYNEQFF.

V gene TRBV10-3 combines with J gene TRBJ2-7, with 15 bases lining up with TRBD2. The CDR3 is made up of 16 amino acids. In germline, CDR1 is ENHRY, CDR2 SYGVKD. After removal of 4 bases from V and 4 bases from J, the junction contained 5 bases not matched to a gene. Written as DNA, the CDR3 is TGTGCCATCAGTGCAGGACTAGCGGGAGGGCCTTACGAGCAGTACGTC. Encoded protein: CAISAGLAGGPYEQYV.

This sequence joins TRBV30 and TRBJ1-4, with 7 nucleotides matching TRBD1. The CDR3 length is 15 residues. The V and J ends lost 1 base and 9 bases, in that order; junction bases with no gene match: 11. Germline CDR1 is GTSNPN and CDR2 is SVGIG (reference sequence). The CDR3 region has the DNA TGTGCCTGGAGTGCTAGTGGACAGGCGGTCAAAAAACTGTTTTTT. This codes for CAWSASGQAVKKLFF.

This rearrangement joins TRBV18 to TRBJ2-5; 7 nucleotides match TRBD2. From germline, CDR1 is KGHSH and CDR2 LQKENI. Trimming at V came to 2 bases and at J to 2 bases, leaving 5 bases not matched to a gene. This CDR3 contains 15 residues. Here the CDR3 reads CASSPRASGQETQYF. DNA for the CDR3: TGTGCCAGCTCACCAAGGGCTAGCGGACAAGAGACCCAGTACTTC. The full variable domain, completed using reference TRBV18 and TRBJ2-5, is NAGVMQNPRHLVRRRGQEARLRCSPMKGHSHVYWYRQLPEEGLKFMVYLQKENIIDESGMPKERFSAEFPKEGPSILRIQQVVRGDSAAYFCASSPRASGQETQYFGPGTRLLVL.

Comment on this clone: Because the CDR3's place on the DNA is in doubt, the DNA is left out and the CDR3 is given as listed by TCRdb. The chain couples TRBV18 to TRBJ1-3. CDR1 and CDR2 from the germline V gene are KGHSH and LQKENI. The CDR3 is 20 residues long, ends included. The CDR3 region is CASSPQYFGSIANSGNTIYF.

The rearrangement uses TRBV7-9 and TRBJ2-3, with 10 nucleotides matching TRBD2. This CDR3 is 14 amino acids long. From germline, CDR1 is SEHNR and CDR2 FQNEAQ (reference sequence). Trimming cost V 5 bases and J 5 bases; bases outside gene matches: 4. CDR3: CASSQSGGGDTQYF. CDR3 nucleotide sequence: TGTGCCAGCAGCCAGAGCGGGGGGGGAGATACGCAGTATTTT.

The V call is TRBV5-4, the J call TRBJ2-7; D assignment may be TRBD1 or TRBD2 (5 bases each). V lost 0 bases to trimming and J lost 5 bases, with 15 bases between them. The CDR3 consists of 15 residues. Per the germline V gene, CDR1 is SGHNT and CDR2 is YYREEE (reference sequence). Here the CDR3 reads CASSLDRVRGNEQYF. In DNA form, the CDR3 reads TGTGCCAGCAGCTTGGATCGGGTGAGGGGAAACGAGCAGTACTTC.

This chain uses TRBV5-1 with TRBJ2-3, with D unclear. The V end was cut by 0 bases, the J end by 2 bases, with 10 bases between. CDR1 and CDR2 from the germline V gene are SGHRS and YFSETQ. This CDR3 contains 15 residues. For the CDR3, the DNA is TGCGCCAGCAGCTTGGATCAAGGGATCACAGATACGCAGTATTTT. This gives the protein CASSLDQGITDTQYF.

The chain couples TRBV5-1 to TRBJ2-1; a possible D gene is TRBD2 (5 bases). This CDR3 region has 14 residues. In germline, CDR1 is SGHRS, CDR2 YFSETQ. Trimming left V 4 bases short and J 10 bases short, with 18 bases between. The CDR3 region is CASSLPISQREQFF. The CDR3 nucleotides are TGCGCCAGCAGCCTTCCGATCTCCCAGCGGGAGCAGTTCTTC.

The chain has TRBV6-6 and TRBJ1-4; 8 bases agree with TRBD1. Losses at the gene ends were 2 bases for V and 8 bases for J; bases not matched to a gene: 7. Germline lookup yields CDR1 MNHNY and CDR2 SVGAGI (reference sequence). The CDR3 extends over 15 amino acids. The CDR3 DNA is TGTGCCAGCAGTTACCAGTCGACAGGGGACGAAAAACTGTTTTTT. Amino acids: CASSYQSTGDEKLFF.

The chain's CDR3 is CAISEYSSDYNEQFF. Written as DNA, the CDR3 is TGTGCCATCAGTGAGTATAGCTCGGACTACAATGAGCAGTTCTTC. The rearrangement uses TRBV10-3 and TRBJ2-1, with unresolved D. V dropped 1 base and J dropped 3 bases, with 10 bases sitting between them. CDR1 and CDR2 (germline): ENHRY, SYGVKD. The CDR3 totals 15 residues.

In DNA, the CDR3 is TGTGCCAGCAGCGATACTAGCGGGAGGGCCGGTGATGAGCAGTTCTTC. It translates to CASSDTSGRAGDEQFF. V gene TRBV9 combines with J gene TRBJ2-1; TRBD2 matches at 13 bases. This CDR3 is built from 16 residues. Germline V gives CDR1 SGDLS, CDR2 YYNGEE. The V and J ends lost 3 bases and 8 bases, in that order; junction bases with no gene match: 8. The full variable domain, rest sourced from reference TRBV9 and TRBJ2-1, is DSGVTQTPKHLITATGQRVTLRCSPRSGDLSVYWYQQSLDQGLQFLIQYYNGEERAKGNILERFSAQQFPDLHSELNLSSLELGDSALYFCASSDTSGRAGDEQFFGPGTRLTVL.

V and J are TRBV11-1 and TRBJ2-2, with 7 positions matching TRBD2. The CDR3 spans 13 residues. J was trimmed by 5 bases and V by 5 bases; bases with no gene match: 2. CDR1 SGHAT and CDR2 FQDESV come from the germline V gene (reference sequence). CDR3: CASSLGGTGELFF. Written as DNA, the CDR3 is TGTGCCAGCAGCCTCGGGGGGACCGGGGAGCTGTTTTTT.

In this sample, this clone is medium-sized. The chain is built from TRBV7-9 and TRBJ2-5, with a possible D match to TRBD1 (5 bases). This CDR3 region has 14 residues. V was trimmed by 5 bases and J by 5 bases, leaving 15 bases between them. CDR1 is SEHNR, CDR2 FQNEAQ, per germline (reference sequence). CDR3 nucleotide sequence: TGTGCCAGCAGCATGCTTCCTAAGGGGGAGACCCAGTACTTC. Translating it yields CASSMLPKGETQYF.

The chain combines TRBV7-9 with TRBJ2-5; D ambiguous. Trimming took 0 bases from V and 1 from J, leaving 9 bases between them. The CDR3 extends over 15 amino acids. Looked up from germline, CDR1 is SEHNR and CDR2 is FQNEAQ (reference sequence). The DNA of the CDR3 is TGTGCCAGCAGCTTAGCACTCTCAGGCCAAGAGACCCAGTACTTC. Its protein product is CASSLALSGQETQYF.

The V gene is TRBV11-1, the J gene TRBJ2-7, with 7 nucleotides matching TRBD1. CDR1 is SGHAT and CDR2 is FQDESV in the germline V gene (reference sequence). The junction had 3 bases not matched to a gene; V was cut back by 5 bases and J by 5 bases. CDR3 size: 12 residues. The CDR3 region has the DNA TGTGCCAGCAGCCCGACAGGGAACGAGCAGTACGTC. The encoded protein is CASSPTGNEQYV.

V and J are TRBV7-2 and TRBJ1-2; tentatively, D is TRBD1 (6 bases). The V end was cut by 3 bases, the J end by 0 bases, with 14 bases between. The CDR3 covers 16 residues. The germline V gene encodes CDR1 SGHTA and CDR2 FQGNSA. Written as DNA, the CDR3 is TGTGCCAGCAGCTTGGACAGCGGTCCCGCTAACTATGGCTACACCTTC. It is translated as CASSLDSGPANYGYTF.

V and J are TRBV30 and TRBJ2-7, with D unclear. The CDR3 has 12 amino acids. Germline values: CDR1 GTSNPN, CDR2 SVGIG (reference sequence). V was shortened by 0 bases and J by 3 bases, with 6 bases between the two germline ends. The CDR3 spells CAWSVLGYEQYF. CDR3 in DNA: TGTGCCTGGAGTGTACTCGGCTACGAGCAGTACTTC. The full variable domain, its missing parts supplied by reference TRBV30 and TRBJ2-7, is SQTIHQWPATLVQPVGSPLSLECTVEGTSNPNLYWYRQAAGRGLQLLFYSVGIGQISSEVPQNLSASRPQDRQFILSSKKLLLSDSGFYLCAWSVLGYEQYFGPGTRLTVT.

V usage is TRBV11-2 and J usage is TRBJ2-3; unclear D gene. Germline V gene sequence: CDR1 SGHAT, CDR2 FQNNGV. V shed 8 bases and J shed 1 base, with 13 bases lying between them. The CDR3 is 14 residues long. In DNA form, the CDR3 reads TGTGCCAGCGGGTTAGCTGCGGGCACAGATACGCAGTATTTT. Its protein product is CASGLAAGTDTQYF.

The V call is TRBV6-1, the J call TRBJ2-5; 12 nucleotides match TRBD2. With 2 bases clipped from V and 1 base from J, the junction kept 8 bases outside the gene matches. The CDR3 sequence is 18 residues long. From germline, CDR1 is MNHNS and CDR2 SASEGT. Here the CDR3 reads CASSEIGLAGGFQETQYF. For the CDR3, the DNA is TGTGCCAGCAGTGAAATCGGGCTAGCGGGAGGGTTCCAAGAGACCCAGTACTTC.

There are a few counts of this clone. This chain links TRBV5-1 with TRBJ2-7; D may be TRBD1 (6 bases). The length of the CDR3 is 14 residues. The V end lost 3 bases, the J end lost 3 bases, and 13 bases lay between the germline ends. Germline V lookup: CDR1 SGHRS, CDR2 YFSETQ. The CDR3 region is CASSYKAGDYEQYF. As DNA, the CDR3 is TGCGCCAGCAGCTACAAGGCAGGGGACTACGAGCAGTACTTC. Drawing the rest from reference TRBV5-1 and TRBJ2-7, the complete variable domain is KAGVTQTPRYLIKTRGQQVTLSCSPISGHRSVSWYQQTPGQGLQFLFEYFSETQRNKGNFPGRFSGRQFSNSRSEMNVSTLELGDSALYLCASSYKAGDYEQYFGPGTRLTVT.

The chain is built from TRBV23-1 and TRBJ2-1, with 11 nucleotides matching TRBD2. TRBV23-1 falls under the ORF class, with uncertain function. The length of the CDR3 is 14 residues. The junction had 4 bases not matched to a gene; V was cut back by 3 bases and J by 9 bases. In DNA form, the CDR3 reads TGCGCCAGCAGTCAGTCTAGCGGGGGGTCTGAGCAGTTCTTC. Its protein product is CASSQSSGGSEQFF.

The rearrangement joins TRBV9 to TRBJ1-2; TRBD1 is a possible D gene (6 bases). The germline V gene has CDR1 SGDLS and CDR2 YYNGEE. Trimming removed 3 bases at V and 7 bases at J, with 25 bases between. This CDR3 region has 17 residues. The CDR3 DNA follows: TGTGCCAGCAGCGCGCAACAGGGTGCGGTTCGGGCTCGTGGCTACACCTTC. Encoded protein: CASSAQQGAVRARGYTF.

The chain has TRBV6-1 and TRBJ1-4, with 9 bases lining up with TRBD1. The CDR3 runs to 15 residues. V lost 2 bases, J lost 8 bases, and 6 bases stayed unmatched. Germline V gene data show CDR1 as MNHNS and CDR2 as SASEGT. This CDR3 reads CASSEPGQGWEKLFF. Here the CDR3 DNA reads TGTGCCAGCAGTGAACCGGGACAGGGATGGGAAAAACTGTTTTTT.

This clone was detected only once. The CDR3 reads CASSLDGGRGEQYV. CDR3 DNA: TGTGCCAGCAGCTTAGATGGCGGGAGGGGCGAGCAGTACGTC. The chain has TRBV11-2 and TRBJ2-7; 9 bases match TRBD2. CDR3 size: 14 residues. J was trimmed by 6 bases and V by 0 bases; bases with no gene match: 3. Germline V gene data show CDR1 as SGHAT and CDR2 as FQNNGV.

This chain links TRBV5-1 with TRBJ1-6, with D perhaps matching TRBD1 (6 bases). Germline V gene lookup returns CDR1 SGHRS and CDR2 YFSETQ. The CDR3 length is 16 residues. Trimming removed 4 bases at V and 5 bases at J, with 16 bases between. The CDR3 coding sequence is TGCGCCAGCAGCGAAACAGGGTGGCCCAATAATTCACCCCTCCACTTT. It is translated as CASSETGWPNNSPLHF.